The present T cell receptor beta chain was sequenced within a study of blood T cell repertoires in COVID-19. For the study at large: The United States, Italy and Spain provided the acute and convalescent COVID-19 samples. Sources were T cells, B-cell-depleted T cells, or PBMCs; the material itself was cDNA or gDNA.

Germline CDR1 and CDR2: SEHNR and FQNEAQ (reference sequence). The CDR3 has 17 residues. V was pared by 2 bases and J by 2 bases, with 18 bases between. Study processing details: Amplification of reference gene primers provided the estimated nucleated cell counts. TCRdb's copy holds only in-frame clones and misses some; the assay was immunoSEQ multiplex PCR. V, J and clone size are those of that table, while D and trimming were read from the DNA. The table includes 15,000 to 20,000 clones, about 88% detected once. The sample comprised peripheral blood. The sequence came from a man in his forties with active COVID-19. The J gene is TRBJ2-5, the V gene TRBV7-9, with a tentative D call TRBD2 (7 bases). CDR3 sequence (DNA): TGTGCCAGCAGCTTATTCGGGGGGCAGAGGGAACAAGAGACCCAGTACTTC. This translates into CASSLFGGQREQETQYF.